This TCR beta chain was profiled in a study of PD-1 blockade in mismatch repair-deficient tumors. Study details: Patients had eleven to twelve mismatch repair-deficient cancer types, all previously treated and progressing. Regarding the study as a whole: Rapid post-treatment expansion, then contraction, generally preceding radiologic response, marked tumor-resident clones.

This clone occurred once. Antigen specificity is unknown. The protocol was immunoSEQ multiplex PCR, while the TCRdb copy is restricted to in-frame clones and leaves out a portion. The table lists 90,000 to 130,000 clones, about three quarters of them singletons. The CDR3 has 13 residues. J gave up 2 bases and V 3 bases, and 1 base lay outside the gene matches. The V gene's germline CDR1 is LNHDA and CDR2 SQIVND (reference sequence). Mismatch repair deficiency was confirmed in all patients, by PCR or immunohistochemistry. The chain links TRBV19 to TRBJ2-7; 7 bases are a match to TRBD1. The sample consisted of peripheral blood, taken just over 59 weeks after starting pembrolizumab. The source is an adult with mismatch repair-deficient cancer. The CDR3 region is CASSMGQTYEQYF. CDR3 in DNA: TGTGCCAGTAGTATGGGACAGACCTACGAGCAGTACTTC.